This T cell receptor (beta chain) is from a study of control samples from healthy donors and cancer patients (dated by TCRdb to 2020 to 2022). The CDR3 sequence holds 12 residues, the cysteine and phenylalanine included. This entry keeps only the CDR3 DNA: 36 bases, framed from base 1. The germline V gene (reference sequence) provides CDR1 DFQATT and CDR2 SNEGSKA. V is reduced by 3 bases and J by 4 bases, leaving a spacing of 9 bases between them. About this clone: The antigen it recognizes is unknown. Base quality data are lacking; no much larger clone is found one base away.

To prepare the library, the immunoSEQ multiplex PCR assay was applied. Here the immuneACCESS table is served through TCRdb, limited to in-frame sequences with V and J called. Missing clones are a known gap in these copies; in checked studies unresolved V genes cover under half, and the rest lacks a known reason. The sample profile shows about 150,000 clones; roughly 92% of them were found once. Of the sample, 2% to 2.5% is held by the ten largest clones. The sequenced sample was blood. The V and J segments used are TRBV20-1 and TRBJ1-2, with the D gene call left open. This clonotype was sampled from a man in his forties or fifties in good health. The CDR3 is CSASAAIYGYTF. The DNA reads as follows: TGCAGTGCTAGTGCAGCTATCTATGGCTACACCTTC.